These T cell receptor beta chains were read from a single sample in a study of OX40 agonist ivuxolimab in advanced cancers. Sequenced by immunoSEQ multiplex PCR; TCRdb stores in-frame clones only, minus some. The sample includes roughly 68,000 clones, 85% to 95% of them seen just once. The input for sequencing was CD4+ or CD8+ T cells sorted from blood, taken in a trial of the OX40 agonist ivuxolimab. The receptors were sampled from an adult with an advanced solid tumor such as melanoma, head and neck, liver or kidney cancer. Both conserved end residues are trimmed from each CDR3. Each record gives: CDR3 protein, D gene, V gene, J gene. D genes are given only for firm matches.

ASSWEPGEKLF	-	TRBV5-8	TRBJ1-4
ASSLMSGMNTGELF	-	TRBV5-8	TRBJ2-2
ASRRLAGGSYNEQF	TRBD2	TRBV2	TRBJ2-1
ASRINPGTTNEKLF	-	TRBV5-5	TRBJ1-4
ASSLAGGPSEQY	TRBD2	TRBV5-1	TRBJ2-7
ASSDRAGANVLT	-	TRBV25-1	TRBJ2-6
ASKQGPVGEKLF	TRBD1	TRBV5-1	TRBJ1-4
SVDGLAGGGTQY	TRBD2	TRBV29-1	TRBJ2-3
ASSIGGEGFQPQH	-	TRBV5-1	TRBJ1-5
SVLLRTGNGYT	TRBD1	TRBV29-1	TRBJ1-2
ASSESGTYEQY	-	TRBV25-1	TRBJ2-7
AWSVRQGGNQPQH	-	TRBV30	TRBJ1-5
ASSLEQGWDTEAF	-	TRBV11-3	TRBJ1-1
ASSLVGSGNTDTQY	-	TRBV5-1	TRBJ2-3
ASSSTQGLRDEQF	-	TRBV7-3	TRBJ2-1
ASREQGFSGYEQF	-	TRBV6-4	TRBJ2-1
AIKGAQGLAGDEQY	TRBD2	TRBV10-3	TRBJ2-7
ASAPTESSYEQY	-	TRBV12-5	TRBJ2-7
ASSTLRGGPTVSNQPQH	-	TRBV19	TRBJ1-5
ASSIEPVRYTDTQY	-	TRBV19	TRBJ2-3
AWGQSGGFGGEQF	TRBD2	TRBV30	TRBJ2-1
ASSLLRSSYEQY	-	TRBV11-3	TRBJ2-7
ASSYNHGGTEAF	-	TRBV6-5	TRBJ1-1
ASSQAPSSTDTQY	-	TRBV4-1	TRBJ2-3
ASRKTGGGQPQH	TRBD1	TRBV19	TRBJ1-5
ASGQDRGAYEQY	TRBD1	TRBV5-4	TRBJ2-7
ASSLQSQAF	-	TRBV5-6	TRBJ1-1
ASRLRGGGYT	-	TRBV6-5	TRBJ1-2
ASSQDRKASGRNIQY	TRBD2	TRBV4-1	TRBJ2-4
ASSPRDTTDTQY	-	TRBV18	TRBJ2-3
ASSIRGGTYEQY	-	TRBV21-1	TRBJ2-7
ASSLAGVGYQPQH	-	TRBV5-1	TRBJ1-5
ASSRDAQETQY	-	TRBV6-5	TRBJ2-5
ASGGPNTGELF	-	TRBV19	TRBJ2-2
ASSASGTPSSGELF	-	TRBV11-2	TRBJ2-2
ASSLVAGQDLIGYT	TRBD1	TRBV5-6	TRBJ1-2
ASSLQEDTEAF	-	TRBV7-3	TRBJ1-1
ASSEVRGGYT	TRBD1	TRBV10-2	TRBJ1-2
AWTDGGLRWETQY	TRBD2	TRBV30	TRBJ2-5
ASKLEGAGEYNEQF	TRBD2	TRBV19	TRBJ2-1
ASSVDPAGPIGTGELF	-	TRBV9	TRBJ2-2
AISDSRQGASGYT	TRBD1	TRBV10-3	TRBJ1-2
ASSLLAETQY	-	TRBV7-8	TRBJ2-5
ASSGGLWQPQH	-	TRBV2	TRBJ1-5
ASSQEGGGSYNEQF	-	TRBV4-1	TRBJ2-1
ASSLEQEAF	-	TRBV5-1	TRBJ1-1
ASGFRSQNEQF	-	TRBV12-5	TRBJ2-1